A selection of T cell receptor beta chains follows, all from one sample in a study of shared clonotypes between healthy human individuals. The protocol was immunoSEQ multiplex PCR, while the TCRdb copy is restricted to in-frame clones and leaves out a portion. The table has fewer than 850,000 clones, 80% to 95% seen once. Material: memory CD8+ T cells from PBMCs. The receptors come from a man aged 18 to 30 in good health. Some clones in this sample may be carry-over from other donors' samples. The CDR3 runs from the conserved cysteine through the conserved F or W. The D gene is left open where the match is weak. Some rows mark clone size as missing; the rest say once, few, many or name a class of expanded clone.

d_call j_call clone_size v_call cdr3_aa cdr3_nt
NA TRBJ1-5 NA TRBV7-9 CASSLGREEHNQPQHF TGTGCCAGCAGCTTAGGAAGGGAGGAGCACAATCAGCCCCAGCATTTT
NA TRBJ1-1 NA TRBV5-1 CASSLGQGSSYTEAFF TGCGCCAGCAGCTTGGGGCAGGGGTCTTCCTACACTGAAGCTTTCTTT
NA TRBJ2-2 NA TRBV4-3 CASSQELLVGFANTGELFF TGCGCCAGCAGCCAAGAGCTACTAGTCGGGTTCGCGAACACCGGGGAGCTGTTTTTT
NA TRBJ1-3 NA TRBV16 CASSRTDSGNTIYF TGTGCCAGCAGCCGGACAGACTCTGGAAACACCATATATTTT
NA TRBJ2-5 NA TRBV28 CASSLWTSAETQYF TGTGCCAGCAGTTTATGGACTAGTGCGGAGACCCAGTACTTC
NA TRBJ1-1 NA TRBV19 CASSSFIEEAFF TGTGCCAGTAGTTCTTTTATCGAAGAAGCTTTCTTT
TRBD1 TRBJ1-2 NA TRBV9 CASSGDRAYGYTF TGTGCCAGCAGCGGCGACAGGGCCTATGGCTACACCTTC
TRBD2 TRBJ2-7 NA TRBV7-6 CASSSTFAGTRPYEQYF TGTGCCAGCAGTTCCACCTTCGCCGGGACTAGACCCTACGAGCAGTACTTC
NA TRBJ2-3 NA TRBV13 CASSSLLRGPPDTNTQYF TGTGCCAGCAGCTCGCTTCTTAGGGGACCCCCTGACACTAATACGCAGTATTTT
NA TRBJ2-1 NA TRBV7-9 CASSFYGTGTYEQFF TGTGCCAGCAGCTTTTATGGCACAGGGACCTATGAGCAGTTCTTC
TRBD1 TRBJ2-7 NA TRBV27 CASSLRGHGSYEQYF TGTGCCAGCAGTTTAAGGGGGCATGGGTCCTACGAGCAGTACTTC
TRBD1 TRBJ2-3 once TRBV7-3 CASSYRQGATDTQYF TGTGCCAGCAGCTATAGACAGGGGGCTACAGATACGCAGTATTTT
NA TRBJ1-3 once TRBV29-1 CSVGEAGNTIYF TGCAGCGTTGGGGAAGCTGGAAACACCATATATTTT
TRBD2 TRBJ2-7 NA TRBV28 CASSPAGTYEQYF TGTGCCAGCAGCCCAGCGGGGACCTACGAGCAGTACTTC
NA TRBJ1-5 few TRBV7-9 CASSSSRGHRPQHF TGTGCCAGCAGCTCGAGCAGGGGACACAGGCCCCAGCATTTT
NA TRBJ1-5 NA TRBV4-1 CASSQVRVYQPQHF TGCGCCAGCAGCCAAGTCCGGGTCTATCAGCCCCAGCATTTT
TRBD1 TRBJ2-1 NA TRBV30 CALLQGAGEQFF TGTGCCTTATTACAGGGGGCAGGTGAGCAGTTCTTC
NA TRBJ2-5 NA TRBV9 CASSVEGGRGKTQYF TGTGCCAGCAGCGTAGAAGGGGGCCGCGGGAAGACCCAGTACTTC
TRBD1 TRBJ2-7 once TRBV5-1 CASSSDRGFHEQYF TGCGCCAGCAGCTCCGACAGGGGATTCCACGAGCAGTACTTC
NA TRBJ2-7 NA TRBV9 CASKAGLGPYEQYF TGTGCCAGTAAAGCCGGCCTGGGCCCCTACGAGCAGTACTTC